The present T cell receptor beta chain was sequenced within a study of shared clonotypes between healthy human individuals. Assay used: immunoSEQ multiplex PCR; TCRdb lists only in-frame clones, some missing. The sample records some 2 million clones, roughly 94% being singletons. Germline values: CDR1 SGHAT, CDR2 FQNNGV. This CDR3 has 17 residues. With 5 bases clipped from V and 1 base from J, the junction kept 3 bases outside the gene matches. Naive CD8 populations comprised CD45RO-negative cells positively selected for CCR7, excluding terminally differentiated effector memory CD45RA+ cells. Findings and caveats of the study: Measured sharing among donors was expected to vary with sequencing depth. Larger estimated richness was generally recorded for naive subsets relative to memory subsets.

A word on this clone: Its antigen is not known.

J is TRBJ2-3 and V is TRBV11-2; TRBD2 agrees at 16 bases. This TCR came from a man in his late teens or twenties in good health. What was sequenced was naive CD8+ T cells sorted from blood. The CDR3: CASSQGTSGRGTDTQYF. CDR3 in DNA: TGTGCCAGCAGCCAAGGGACTAGCGGGAGGGGCACAGATACGCAGTATTTT.